These 14 T cell receptor beta chains came from one sample sequenced in a study of cytomegalovirus exposure and HLA in healthy donors. The PCR made use of 60 Vbeta and 13 Jbeta primers. Clones were sequenced by immunoSEQ multiplex PCR, and TCRdb holds only the in-frame ones, with some missing. The sample yields fewer than 250,000 clones, roughly 80% seen once. Material for sequencing was PBMCs. These receptors were obtained from a woman in her thirties in good health and CMV-seropositive.

The chain carries TRBV5-1 and TRBJ2-2; 9 bases match TRBD1. The trim removed 7 bases at V and 7 bases at J, leaving 8 bases unmatched. From germline, CDR1 is SGHRS and CDR2 YFSETQ. The CDR3 totals 14 residues. The CDR3 nucleotides are TGCGCCAGCTCCGGGACAGGGAATAACGGGGAGCTGTTTTTT. Translated: CASSGTGNNGELFF. The complete variable domain, with remaining parts taken from reference TRBV5-1 and TRBJ2-2, reads KAGVTQTPRYLIKTRGQQVTLSCSPISGHRSVSWYQQTPGQGLQFLFEYFSETQRNKGNFPGRFSGRQFSNSRSEMNVSTLELGDSALYLCASSGTGNNGELFFGEGSRLTVL.

This clone was counted a single time. The chain employs TRBV18 and TRBJ1-4, with a possible D match to TRBD1 (5 bases). This CDR3 has 15 amino acids. CDR1 and CDR2 (germline): KGHSH, LQKENI. V was pared by 3 bases and J by 8 bases, with 16 bases between. The CDR3 sequence is CASSPREKEGEKLFF. In nucleotides, the CDR3 is TGTGCCAGCTCACCTCGGGAAAAGGAGGGGGAAAAACTGTTTTTT. Variable domain in full (rest from reference TRBV18 and TRBJ1-4): NAGVMQNPRHLVRRRGQEARLRCSPMKGHSHVYWYRQLPEEGLKFMVYLQKENIIDESGMPKERFSAEFPKEGPSILRIQQVVRGDSAAYFCASSPREKEGEKLFFGSGTQLSVL.

V usage is TRBV6-6 and J usage is TRBJ2-7; weak D call: TRBD2 (7 bases). This CDR3 region has 15 residues. Germline lookup yields CDR1 MNHNY and CDR2 SVGAGI (reference sequence). V lost 8 bases and J 1 base, leaving 18 bases between the germline ends. CDR3 DNA sequence: TGTGCCAGCCGCCGGGGGGCGGATGGGTCCTACGAGCAGTACTTC. Protein sequence: CASRRGADGSYEQYF.

In DNA, the CDR3 is TGTGCCAGCAGTCTAGGGGGCTTCGGAAACACCATATATTTT. Amino acids: CASSLGGFGNTIYF. V gene TRBV2 combines with J gene TRBJ1-3; 7 bases map to TRBD1. Germline assignment: CDR1 SNHLY and CDR2 FYNNEI. This CDR3 is 14 amino acids long. Trimming cost V 5 bases and J 4 bases; bases outside gene matches: 5.

Details on this clone: One junction end disagrees with the germline gene, perhaps due to a read error. The chain has TRBV2 and TRBJ2-1; D gene unclear. The CDR3 is 14 residues long. Germline lookup yields CDR1 SNHLY and CDR2 FYNNEI. The CDR3 here is CASTERLGIYEQFF. CDR3 sequence (DNA): TGTGCCAGCACTGAACGGCTAGGTATCTATGAGCAGTTCTTC.

The rearrangement joins TRBV19 to TRBJ2-5; no definite D call. Trimming removed 4 bases at V and 1 base at J, with 4 bases between. Germline V gives CDR1 LNHDA, CDR2 SQIVND (reference sequence). CDR3 length: 12 residues. The CDR3 nucleotides are TGTGCCAGTAGTAGCGGCCAAGAGACCCAGTACTTC. Its translation is CASSSGQETQYF. Based on the CDR3 plus reference TRBV19 and TRBJ2-5, the full variable domain is DGGITQSPKYLFRKEGQNVTLSCEQNLNHDAMYWYRQDPGQGLRLIYYSQIVNDFQKGDIAEGYSVSREKKESFPLTVTSAQKNPTAFYLCASSSGQETQYFGPGTRLLVL.

The chain links TRBV28 to TRBJ1-2; TRBD1 aligns across 7 bases. This CDR3 is built from 14 residues. The V segment lost 6 bases and the J segment 6 bases; nucleotides outside the gene matches: 10. Germline CDR1 and CDR2: MDHEN and SYDVKM. CDR3 sequence reads: CASRSGTVAHGYTF. The CDR3 coding sequence is TGTGCCAGCAGATCCGGGACAGTTGCGCATGGCTACACCTTC.

There are a few counts of this clone. The chain is built from TRBV6-5 and TRBJ2-7; maybe TRBD1 (5 bases). This CDR3 is 14 amino acids long. Deletions cut 5 bases from V and 0 bases from J, with 11 bases between. CDR1 and CDR2 from the germline V gene are MNHEY and SVGAGI. The CDR3 protein is CASSRGGSSYEQYF. As DNA, the CDR3 is TGTGCCAGCAGTAGGGGTGGAAGCTCCTACGAGCAGTACTTC.

V usage is TRBV5-6 and J usage is TRBJ1-2; D is unclear. The CDR3 length is 13 residues. CDR1 is SGHDT, CDR2 YYEEEE, per germline. V lost 0 bases, J lost 4 bases, and 7 bases lay in between. Written as DNA, the CDR3 is TGTGCCAGCAGCTTGGCGGCAGGCTATGGCTACACCTTC. Protein sequence: CASSLAAGYGYTF.

CDR3 amino acids: CASSLGRETYEQYF. CDR3 nucleotide sequence: TGTGCCAGCAGCTTAGGGCGGGAAACCTACGAGCAGTACTTC. This chain connects TRBV7-9 to TRBJ2-7, with D possibly being TRBD2 (6 bases). Germline V gene data show CDR1 as SEHNR and CDR2 as FQNEAQ (reference sequence). The CDR3 spans 14 residues. Deletions cut 1 base from V and 2 bases from J, with 9 bases between.

This clone was seen only once. This chain joins TRBV9 and TRBJ1-2; D not resolved. The CDR3 has 16 residues. The germline gives CDR1 SGDLS, CDR2 YYNGEE. Trimming stripped 0 bases from V and 6 bases from J, with 18 bases between. The CDR3 loop is CASSVDPRLSPHGYTF. DNA for the CDR3: TGTGCCAGCAGCGTAGATCCCAGGTTATCGCCTCATGGCTACACCTTC. Drawing the rest from reference TRBV9 and TRBJ1-2, the complete variable domain is DSGVTQTPKHLITATGQRVTLRCSPRSGDLSVYWYQQSLDQGLQFLIQYYNGEERAKGNILERFSAQQFPDLHSELNLSSLELGDSALYFCASSVDPRLSPHGYTFGSGTRLTVV.

This chain connects TRBV6-5 to TRBJ1-1; a possible D gene is TRBD1 (5 bases). CDR3 size: 11 residues. Between the trimmed V and J ends, which lost 6 bases and 5 bases, there was a span of 7 bases. Germline V gene sequence: CDR1 MNHEY, CDR2 SVGAGI. CDR3 in amino acids: CASSKGTEAFF. CDR3 bases: TGTGCCAGCAGCAAGGGGACTGAAGCTTTCTTT.

The V gene is TRBV19, the J gene TRBJ2-7; the match to TRBD1 covers 9 bases. Germline V lookup: CDR1 LNHDA, CDR2 SQIVND (reference sequence). CDR3 length: 16 residues. With V trimmed by 5 bases and J by 4 bases, 12 bases remained unmatched. The CDR3 DNA follows: TGTGCCAGTAGTGCCCTCGGGACAGGGAACTTGTACGAGCAGTACTTC. Amino acids: CASSALGTGNLYEQYF.

In nucleotides, the CDR3 is TGTGCCAGCAGTTTGGGAGCGGGAGGATACGAGCAGTACTTC. It is translated as CASSLGAGGYEQYF. The chain combines TRBV28 with TRBJ2-7; 9 bases map to TRBD2. V shed 3 bases, J shed 4 bases, and the junction held 4 bases outside the gene matches. The germline gives CDR1 MDHEN, CDR2 SYDVKM. The CDR3 length is 14 residues. The full variable domain, completed using reference TRBV28 and TRBJ2-7, is DVKVTQSSRYLVKRTGEKVFLECVQDMDHENMFWYRQDPGLGLRLIYFSYDVKMKEKGDIPEGYSVSREKKERFSLILESASTNQTSMYLCASSLGAGGYEQYFGPGTRLTVT.